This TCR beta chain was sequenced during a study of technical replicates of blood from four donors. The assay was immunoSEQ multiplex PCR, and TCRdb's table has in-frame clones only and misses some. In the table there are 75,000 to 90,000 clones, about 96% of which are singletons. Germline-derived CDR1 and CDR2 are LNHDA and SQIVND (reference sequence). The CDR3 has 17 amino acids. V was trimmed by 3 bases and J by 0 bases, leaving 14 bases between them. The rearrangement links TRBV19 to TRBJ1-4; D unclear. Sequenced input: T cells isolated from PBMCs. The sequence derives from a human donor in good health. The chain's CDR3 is CASSMEGDGTTNEKLFF. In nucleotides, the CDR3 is TGTGCCAGTAGTATGGAGGGCGACGGCACAACTAATGAAAAACTGTTTTTT.